Below, 26 T cell receptor beta chains from the same sample are listed, as sequenced in a study of blood T cells in healthy people across ages. Primed by a sample-barcoded 5' primer and a J-beta primer mix, a second PCR proceeded for roughly 7 to 11 cycles. TCRdb redid the calling of the 5' RACE reads with MiXCR, one entry per CDR3 protein. The sample holds some 1.5 million distinct CDR3 sequences; under 30% are singletons and the top ten take roughly 8.2%. The source material was blood. Receptor source: a woman in her thirties in good health.

This chain connects TRBV7-2 to TRBJ1-5; D remains unclear. Germline CDR1 and CDR2: SGHTA and FQGNSA. The CDR3 has 15 amino acids. The germline V and J ends were trimmed by 1 base and 6 bases, with 13 bases remaining between them. CDR3 nucleotide sequence: TGTGCCAGCAGCTTAGACGGAGCAGTGGGTCAGCCCCAGCATTTT. Protein sequence: CASSLDGAVGQPQHF.

This clonotype was observed many times. The chain has TRBV3-1 and TRBJ2-3; TRBD2 agrees at 11 bases. J lost 9 bases, V lost 7 bases, and 9 bases had no gene match. Per germline, CDR1 LGHDT and CDR2 YNNKEL (reference sequence). This CDR3 is 14 amino acids long. For the CDR3, the DNA is TGTGCCAGCACCCCCGCTAGCGGGGGGTCAACGCAGTATTTT. It translates to CASTPASGGSTQYF.

This clonotype was counted a few times. The CDR3 is CAISERSDEKLFF. Written as DNA, the CDR3 is TGTGCCATCAGTGAGCGTAGCGATGAAAAACTGTTTTTT. The chain couples TRBV10-3 to TRBJ1-4, with D hard to call. Trimming removed 2 bases from V and 6 bases from J, with 7 bases in between. In germline, CDR1 is ENHRY, CDR2 SYGVKD. The CDR3 totals 13 residues.

This clonotype was found many times. The rearrangement uses TRBV28 and TRBJ2-1; TRBD2 agrees at 13 bases. Germline assignment: CDR1 MDHEN and CDR2 SYDVKM. V lost 7 bases and J lost 11; bases outside the gene matches: 8. CDR3 length equals 14 residues. CDR3 protein: CASNLELAGGQQFF. In DNA, the CDR3 is TGTGCCAGCAACCTTGAACTAGCGGGGGGGCAGCAGTTCTTC.

The J gene is TRBJ2-3, the V gene TRBV7-3; 9 bases fit TRBD2. V gave up 5 bases and J gave up 0 bases; unmatched junction bases: 6. Per the germline V gene, CDR1 is SGHTA and CDR2 is FQGTGA. This CDR3 has 16 residues. CDR3 in DNA: TGTGCCAGCAGCGAAACTAGCGGGCCGAGCACAGATACGCAGTATTTT. Translation gives CASSETSGPSTDTQYF. Full variable domain (missing parts from reference TRBV7-3 and TRBJ2-3): GAGVSQTPSNKVTEKGKYVELRCDPISGHTALYWYRQSLGQGPEFLIYFQGTGAADDSGLPNDRFFAVRPEGSVSTLKIQRTERGDSAVYLCASSETSGPSTDTQYFGPGTRLTVL.

This chain uses TRBV12-3 or TRBV12-4 with TRBJ1-1, with TRBD1 as a possible D gene (6 bases). The length of the CDR3 is 14 residues. Trimming removed 3 bases from V and 4 bases from J, with 12 bases in between. CDR3 coding DNA: TGTGCCAGCAGTTTCAAACAGGGTGGCACTGAAGCTTTCTTT. Protein: CASSFKQGGTEAFF.

DNA for the CDR3: TGTGCCAGCAGCGGGGGGCTCCGGGACAGGAGCTCCTACGAGCAGTACTTC. Translating it yields CASSGGLRDRSSYEQYF. The chain employs TRBV21-1 and TRBJ2-7; the tabulated D call, TRBD1, remains unverified against the DNA. TRBV21-1 is classified as a pseudogene. CDR3 length equals 17 residues.

This clonotype was detected many times. The CDR3 sequence: CASSYWGQSSRRSQPQHF. The CDR3 nucleotides read TGTGCCAGCAGTTACTGGGGACAGTCATCCCGAAGGAGTCAGCCCCAGCATTTT. V usage is TRBV6-5 and J usage is TRBJ1-5; 7 positions match TRBD1. Germline V gene lookup returns CDR1 MNHEY and CDR2 SVGAGI. The CDR3 length is 18 residues. Germline trimming cut 1 base from V and 6 bases from J; bases unmatched to any gene: 15.

The chain employs TRBV27 and TRBJ2-3, with D unresolved. The CDR3 covers 10 residues. V was pared by 9 bases and J by 11 bases, with 12 bases between. Germline values: CDR1 MNHEY, CDR2 SMNVEV (reference sequence). The CDR3 protein is CARALIEQYF. CDR3 nucleotide sequence: TGTGCCAGAGCACTAATCGAGCAGTATTTT.

This clonotype was counted a few times. The rearrangement uses TRBV5-1 and TRBJ2-2; D is unclear. The CDR3 covers 14 residues. V lost 0 bases to trimming and J lost 14 bases, with 17 bases between them. Germline V gene data show CDR1 as SGHRS and CDR2 as YFSETQ. Here the CDR3 reads CASSLEVPLEVLFF. In DNA form, the CDR3 reads TGCGCCAGCAGCTTGGAGGTGCCCCTCGAGGTTCTGTTTTTT.

This clonotype was found a few times. This chain uses TRBV30 with TRBJ1-5; no clear D. V was cut by 1 base and J by 3 bases, with 13 bases left in between. CDR1 is GTSNPN and CDR2 is SVGIG in the germline V gene (reference sequence). The CDR3 is 15 residues long. The CDR3 region is CAWSDPSTPNQPQHF. Written as DNA, the CDR3 is TGTGCCTGGAGTGACCCCAGCACCCCCAATCAGCCCCAGCATTTT.

The DNA for the CDR3 is TGTGCCAGCAGTGACGCGGACGGCGACAATGAGCAGTTCTTC. Its translation is CASSDADGDNEQFF. The chain has TRBV6-1 and TRBJ2-1; D not resolved. V shed 3 bases and J shed 5 bases, with 11 bases lying between them. CDR3 length: 14 amino acids. Germline values: CDR1 MNHNS, CDR2 SASEGT.

The sample holds a few counts of this clonotype. The chain recombines TRBV3-1 with TRBJ1-5, with unresolved D. V dropped 2 bases and J dropped 6 bases, with 11 bases sitting between them. Looked up from germline, CDR1 is LGHDT and CDR2 is YNNKEL (reference sequence). This CDR3 has 14 residues. Here the CDR3 DNA reads TGTGCCAGCAGCCAATCGGCGGGCGCTCAGCCCCAGCATTTT. This sequence encodes CASSQSAGAQPQHF.

The chain is built from TRBV7-9 and TRBJ2-1; TRBD2 aligns across 11 bases. With V trimmed by 1 base and J by 15 bases, 8 bases remained unmatched. Germline CDR1 is SEHNR and CDR2 is FQNEAQ (reference sequence). The length of the CDR3 is 14 residues. The DNA of the CDR3 is TGTGCCAGCAGCTTAGACGAGACTAGCGGGGTACGGTTCTTC. Its translation: CASSLDETSGVRFF. The full variable domain, completed using reference TRBV7-9 and TRBJ2-1, is DTGVSQNPRHKITKRGQNVTFRCDPISEHNRLYWYRQTLGQGPEFLTYFQNEAQLEKSRLLSDRFSAERPKGSFSTLEIQRTEQGDSAMYLCASSLDETSGVRFFGPGTRLTVL.

This clonotype was seen ten or more times. The rearrangement links TRBV4-3 to TRBJ1-6, with a possible D match to TRBD1 (6 bases). The V gene lost 1 base and the J gene lost 7 bases, with 20 bases spanning the gap. Germline V gene lookup returns CDR1 LGHNA and CDR2 YSLEER. The CDR3 totals 18 residues. The CDR3 region is CASSQAVIRGAENSPLHF. The CDR3 DNA is TGCGCCAGCAGCCAAGCTGTTATTCGGGGGGCAGAAAATTCACCCCTCCACTTT.

There are a few counts of this clonotype. The chain joins TRBV7-6 to TRBJ2-1; no firm D call. The CDR3 sequence is 15 residues long. V dropped 5 bases and J dropped 0 bases, with 11 bases sitting between them. CDR1 and CDR2 (germline): SGHVS, FNYEAQ. CDR3 sequence (DNA): TGTGCCAGCAGCGGAACGTTTGGCTCCTACAATGAGCAGTTCTTC. It translates to CASSGTFGSYNEQFF.

This clonotype has only a few counts. The chain links TRBV20-1 to TRBJ2-5; D assignment may be TRBD1 or TRBD2 (5 bases each). This CDR3 spans 13 amino acids. Per the germline V gene, CDR1 is DFQATT and CDR2 is SNEGSKA (reference sequence). Trimming shortened V by 6 bases and J by 2 bases, and 13 bases separated the two germline ends. CDR3 nucleotides: TGCAGTGCCCGAGTTGAGGGGCAAGAGACCCAGTACTTC. The encoded protein is CSARVEGQETQYF.

CDR3 sequence (DNA): TGTGCCATCCCACGGGACAGGGAGGGAGAGACCCAGTACTTC. Translation gives CAIPRDREGETQYF. This chain connects TRBV7-9 to TRBJ2-5; 9 nucleotides line up with TRBD1. The CDR3 length is 14 residues. The V and J ends lost 10 bases and 4 bases, in that order; junction bases with no gene match: 10. The germline V gene has CDR1 SEHNR and CDR2 FQNEAQ (reference sequence).

This chain joins TRBV20-1 and TRBJ1-2; 7 bases line up with TRBD1. This CDR3 spans 14 amino acids. V gave up 3 bases and J gave up 12 bases; unmatched junction bases: 16. Germline CDR1 and CDR2: DFQATT and SNEGSKA (reference sequence). CDR3 loop: CSARGAGGSNSDTF. The CDR3 nucleotides are TGCAGTGCTAGGGGGGCAGGGGGGTCGAATTCGGACACCTTC.

The chain is built from TRBV7-2 and TRBJ2-3; no reliable D call. The germline CDR1 and CDR2 sequences are SGHTA and FQGNSA. The CDR3 covers 13 residues. V lost 5 bases, J lost 6 bases, and 12 bases lay in between. CDR3 coding DNA: TGTGCCAGCAGCAACGCGACGTCGGATACGCAGTATTTT. The encoded protein is CASSNATSDTQYF.

In its sample, this clonotype was seen many times. This CDR3 is CASSHSGRSYEQYF. CDR3 nucleotides: TGTGCCAGCAGCCACTCGGGCAGGAGCTACGAGCAGTACTTC. The J gene is TRBJ2-7, the V gene TRBV7-2; D is undetermined. The germline V gene encodes CDR1 SGHTA and CDR2 FQGNSA. V lost 5 bases to trimming and J lost 3 bases, with 14 bases between them. The CDR3 totals 14 residues.

The chain employs TRBV9 and TRBJ2-5, with 7 bases aligning to TRBD1. CDR3 size: 15 residues. V gave up 2 bases and J gave up 2 bases; unmatched junction bases: 6. CDR1 is SGDLS, CDR2 YYNGEE, per germline. As DNA, the CDR3 is TGTGCCAGCAGCGTCGGGACAGCACGACAAGAGACCCAGTACTTC. This gives the protein CASSVGTARQETQYF. The entire variable domain, with the rest obtained from reference TRBV9 and TRBJ2-5, is as follows: DSGVTQTPKHLITATGQRVTLRCSPRSGDLSVYWYQQSLDQGLQFLIQYYNGEERAKGNILERFSAQQFPDLHSELNLSSLELGDSALYFCASSVGTARQETQYFGPGTRLLVL.

This clonotype was seen more than once but under ten times. J is TRBJ1-2 and V is TRBV12-3 or TRBV12-4; 9 bases map to TRBD1. CDR3 length equals 16 residues. V lost 4 bases, J lost 5 bases, and 11 bases stayed unmatched. CDR3 nucleotide sequence: TGTGCCAGCAGTTCGTACCGGACAGGGGTTTTGTATGGCTACACCTTC. Translated, it gives CASSSYRTGVLYGYTF.

This clonotype was observed a handful of times. The rearrangement uses TRBV6-5 and TRBJ2-5; 10 bases are shared with TRBD2. The CDR3 runs to 13 residues. Trimming at V came to 0 bases and at J to 13 bases, leaving 5 bases not matched to a gene. Germline V lookup: CDR1 MNHEY, CDR2 SVGAGI. The CDR3 region has the DNA TGTGCCAGCAGTTACTCGGAGCGGGGGGGCCGGTACTTC. It encodes CASSYSERGGRYF.

This clonotype was seen a few times. The chain has TRBV18 and TRBJ2-1; 10 bases line up with TRBD2. CDR3 length: 15 residues. CDR1 KGHSH and CDR2 LQKENI come from the germline V gene. Germline trimming cut 6 bases from V and 6 bases from J; bases unmatched to any gene: 8. The CDR3 loop is CASSPTSGDSNEQFF. The CDR3 DNA is TGTGCCAGCTCCCCTACTAGCGGGGACTCCAATGAGCAGTTCTTC.

The chain couples TRBV20-1 to TRBJ2-3, with D tentatively TRBD1 or TRBD2 (5 bases each). V dropped 5 bases and J dropped 2 bases, with 17 bases sitting between them. From germline, CDR1 is DFQATT and CDR2 SNEGSKA (reference sequence). The CDR3 runs 15 residues. This chain's CDR3 is CSAVPGPPITDTQYF. In DNA, the CDR3 is TGCAGTGCTGTCCCGGGACCCCCCATCACAGATACGCAGTATTTT.